The 26 T cell receptor beta chains below all came from one sample that was sequenced in a study of cytomegalovirus exposure and HLA in healthy donors. Primers: 60 Vbeta forward and 13 Jbeta reverse. Using immunoSEQ multiplex PCR, the repertoire was profiled, and TCRdb retains in-frame clones only, with some absent. The sample has approximately 100,000 clones; more than 60% are singletons. Sequenced sample: PBMCs. The origin of the receptors is a man in his fifties or sixties in good health and CMV-seronegative.

The chain recombines TRBV9 with TRBJ2-1, with 7 nucleotides matching TRBD1. The V gene end was trimmed by 4 bases and the J gene end by 6 bases; junction bases not matched to a gene: 7. This CDR3 has 14 amino acids. Germline CDR1 SGDLS, CDR2 YYNGEE. The CDR3 protein is CASSNRRGLNEQFF. DNA for the CDR3: TGTGCCAGCAGCAACAGAAGGGGGCTCAATGAGCAGTTCTTC.

The chain has TRBV27 and TRBJ2-7, with TRBD1 identical over 7 bases. Germline-derived CDR1 and CDR2 are MNHEY and SMNVEV (reference sequence). This CDR3 is 13 amino acids long. J gave up 0 bases and V 10 bases, and 6 bases lay outside the gene matches. Here the CDR3 reads CATKDRSSYEQYF. The CDR3 coding sequence is TGTGCCACCAAGGACAGGAGCTCCTACGAGCAGTACTTC.

This chain links TRBV14 with TRBJ2-7; no firm D call. Looked up from germline, CDR1 is SGHDN and CDR2 is FVKESK. V lost 0 bases and J lost 8, with 11 bases in between. CDR3 size: 13 residues. DNA of the CDR3: TGTGCCAGCAGCCAAGAGGCCGGAGCCCAGCAGTACGTC. This codes for CASSQEAGAQQYV.

The V and J genes are TRBV7-9 and TRBJ1-1; a possible D gene is TRBD1 (5 bases). The ends were cut back, 3 bases at V and 6 bases at J, with 14 bases in the middle. Germline CDR1 SEHNR, CDR2 FQNEAQ (reference sequence). The CDR3 totals 14 residues. CDR3 amino acids: CASSFHQGIPEAFF. Here the CDR3 DNA reads TGTGCCAGCAGCTTTCACCAGGGTATCCCTGAAGCTTTCTTT.

The rearrangement uses TRBV7-2 and TRBJ1-6; 7 bases fit TRBD1. Losses at the gene ends were 3 bases for V and 16 bases for J; bases not matched to a gene: 9. Germline V gene data show CDR1 as SGHTA and CDR2 as FQGNSA. CDR3 size: 13 residues. DNA for the CDR3: TGTGCCAGCAGCTTTTGGGGGACAGAAGAACTCCACTTT. Translation: CASSFWGTEELHF.

J is TRBJ2-1 and V is TRBV7-2; TRBD2 aligns across 11 bases. CDR3 length equals 15 residues. Germline trimming cut 5 bases from V and 7 bases from J; bases unmatched to any gene: 7. Germline lookup yields CDR1 SGHTA and CDR2 FQGNSA. CDR3 DNA: TGTGCCAGCAGCAAACAAGGGACTAGCGGTAATGAGCAGTTCTTC. Translating gives CASSKQGTSGNEQFF.

V is TRBV7-9 and J is TRBJ1-5; no firm D call. V lost 1 base, J lost 9 bases, and 7 bases lay in between. The CDR3 runs 12 residues. Looked up from germline, CDR1 is SEHNR and CDR2 is FQNEAQ (reference sequence). The CDR3 nucleotides are TGTGCCAGCAGCTTAGGGAGACTGCCCCAGCATTTT. This encodes CASSLGRLPQHF.

This chain joins TRBV19 and TRBJ1-6; D is undetermined. CDR1 is LNHDA and CDR2 is SQIVND in the germline V gene (reference sequence). The CDR3 has 14 residues. Trimming shortened V by 4 bases and J by 6 bases, and 10 bases separated the two germline ends. The CDR3 DNA reads TGTGCCAGTAGTAGGACTGACGCTAATTCACCCCTCCACTTT. It yields the protein CASSRTDANSPLHF.

As regards this clone: Other DNA sequences in this sample translate to the same CDR3. This sequence joins TRBV6-5 and TRBJ1-2; a possible D gene is TRBD1 (6 bases). The CDR3 has 14 residues. Trimming pared 6 bases from V and 4 bases from J, leaving 15 bases between. Germline assignment: CDR1 MNHEY and CDR2 SVGAGI. CDR3 sequence reads: CASSRRQDTYGYTF. The CDR3 DNA reads TGTGCCAGCAGCCGCAGACAGGACACCTATGGCTACACCTTC.

This clone was seen a single time. The chain employs TRBV4-2 and TRBJ1-2; weak D call: TRBD1 (6 bases). The CDR3 runs to 15 residues. CDR1 LGHNA and CDR2 YNFKEQ come from the germline V gene. The germline V and J ends were trimmed by 4 bases and 0 bases, with 12 bases remaining between them. Here the CDR3 DNA reads TGTGCCAGCAGCCGCGGACAGCAAGCTAACTATGGCTACACCTTC. This encodes CASSRGQQANYGYTF.

The chain combines TRBV7-8 with TRBJ1-1, with 8 bases that match TRBD1. Unmatched junction bases numbered 5, after V lost 6 bases and J lost 5 bases. This CDR3 region has 13 residues. Germline CDR1 and CDR2: SGHVS and FQNEAQ. As DNA, the CDR3 is TGTGCCAGCAGTTTGACAGGGGATACTGAAGCTTTCTTT. Protein product: CASSLTGDTEAFF. Full variable domain (missing parts from reference TRBV7-8 and TRBJ1-1): GAGVSQSPRYKVAKRGQDVALRCDPISGHVSLFWYQQALGQGPEFLTYFQNEAQLDKSGLPSDRFFAERPEGSVSTLKIQRTQQEDSAVYLCASSLTGDTEAFFGQGTRLTVV.

The chain joins TRBV7-2 to TRBJ1-1; D is unclear. The V end was cut by 2 bases, the J end by 1 base, with 11 bases between. Germline CDR1 and CDR2: SGHTA and FQGNSA. This CDR3 is built from 15 residues. The CDR3 DNA is TGTGCCAGCAGCTTAAGGCGATCGGGGAACACTGAAGCTTTCTTT. It is translated as CASSLRRSGNTEAFF. Supplemented by reference TRBV7-2 and TRBJ1-1, the full variable domain reads GAGVSQSPSNKVTEKGKDVELRCDPISGHTALYWYRQSLGQGLEFLIYFQGNSAPDKSGLPSDRFSAERTGGSVSTLTIQRTQQEDSAVYLCASSLRRSGNTEAFFGQGTRLTVV.

This clone was counted between two and nine times. This chain joins TRBV27 and TRBJ2-2, with 10 positions matching TRBD1. The trim removed 0 bases at V and 8 bases at J, leaving 6 bases unmatched. This CDR3 is built from 16 residues. CDR1 and CDR2 from the germline V gene are MNHEY and SMNVEV (reference sequence). The CDR3 sequence is CASSLSPGQGTGELFF. The CDR3 DNA reads as TGTGCCAGCAGTTTATCTCCGGGACAGGGGACGGGGGAGCTGTTTTTT.

This clone was seen just once. The CDR3 region has the DNA TGCGCCAGCAGCTTGGGACAGGGAAATTCACCCCTCCACTTT. It codes for CASSLGQGNSPLHF. The rearrangement joins TRBV5-1 to TRBJ1-6; 7 nucleotides agree with TRBD1. CDR1 SGHRS and CDR2 YFSETQ come from the germline V gene. The CDR3 runs to 14 residues. The V segment lost 0 bases and the J segment 7 bases; nucleotides outside the gene matches: 1.

This clone occurred a few times. The V and J genes are TRBV7-9 and TRBJ1-2; D uncertain. Trimming removed 1 base from V and 4 bases from J, with 7 bases in between. The CDR3 is made up of 13 amino acids. CDR1 is SEHNR, CDR2 FQNEAQ, per germline (reference sequence). CDR3 coding DNA: TGTGCCAGCAGCTTAGGGCAGTTCTATGGCTACACCTTC. It is translated as CASSLGQFYGYTF.

The chain employs TRBV7-2 and TRBJ1-6, with unresolved D. Germline CDR1 is SGHTA and CDR2 is FQGNSA. The CDR3 runs to 15 residues. The V and J ends lost 4 bases and 4 bases respectively, with 11 bases between them. This chain's CDR3 is CASSSLRTYNSPLHF. The CDR3 nucleotides read TGTGCCAGCAGCTCGTTGCGCACGTATAATTCACCCCTCCACTTT.

The rearrangement links TRBV20-1 to TRBJ2-2, with 7 bases that match TRBD1. The CDR3 contains 11 residues. Germline V lookup: CDR1 DFQATT, CDR2 SNEGSKA (reference sequence). The CDR3: CSVRGSGELFF. The CDR3 nucleotides are TGCAGCGTCAGGGGGTCCGGGGAGCTGTTTTTT.

The genes are TRBV4-3 and TRBJ1-5; 7 bases are shared with TRBD1. Trimming took 2 bases from V and 5 from J; bases not matched to a gene: 6. Germline loops: CDR1 LGHNA, CDR2 YSLEER. The CDR3 covers 15 residues. This chain's CDR3 is CASSQTGTDDQPQHF. The DNA of the CDR3 is TGCGCCAGCAGCCAAACCGGGACAGATGATCAGCCCCAGCATTTT.

The DNA of the CDR3 is TGTGCCAGCAGTGGCATACAGGGTACGGGTCAGCCCCAGCATTTT. This translates into CASSGIQGTGQPQHF. This chain uses TRBV6-4 with TRBJ1-5; D possibly corresponds to TRBD1 (6 bases). Trimming left V 4 bases short and J 6 bases short, with 16 bases between. CDR3 size: 15 residues. The germline gives CDR1 MRHNA, CDR2 SNTAGT.

This clone was recorded only once. The rearrangement uses TRBV9 and TRBJ2-1, with D possibly being TRBD2 (7 bases). The CDR3 has 17 amino acids. From germline, CDR1 is SGDLS and CDR2 YYNGEE. V lost 4 bases and J 6 bases, leaving 23 bases between the germline ends. The CDR3 DNA follows: TGTGCCAGCAGCCCGGGAGGACTACTCCGAGGGGGCAATGAGCAGTTCTTC. Encoded protein: CASSPGGLLRGGNEQFF. Variable domain in full (rest from reference TRBV9 and TRBJ2-1): DSGVTQTPKHLITATGQRVTLRCSPRSGDLSVYWYQQSLDQGLQFLIQYYNGEERAKGNILERFSAQQFPDLHSELNLSSLELGDSALYFCASSPGGLLRGGNEQFFGPGTRLTVL.

This chain links TRBV4-1 with TRBJ1-6; TRBD1 matches at 7 bases. The CDR3 covers 17 residues. The germline gives CDR1 MGHRA, CDR2 YSYEKL. The V segment lost 4 bases and the J segment 9 bases; nucleotides outside the gene matches: 15. The CDR3 DNA follows: TGCGCCAGCAGCCGAGAGGTGCCAGGGGGAAAAGGTTCACCCCTCCACTTT. Translating it yields CASSREVPGGKGSPLHF.

The V call is TRBV6-1, the J call TRBJ2-1; D gene unclear. Trimming cost V 0 bases and J 0 bases, with 6 bases left between them. The CDR3 is 15 amino acids. Per the germline V gene, CDR1 is MNHNS and CDR2 is SASEGT. The CDR3 nucleotides are TGTGCCAGCAGTGAAGCTTCTACCTCCTACAATGAGCAGTTCTTC. Its protein is CASSEASTSYNEQFF.

J is TRBJ2-2 and V is TRBV7-2; a weak D match, TRBD2 (7 bases). The CDR3 runs 18 residues. The V gene lost 2 bases and the J gene lost 7 bases, with 23 bases spanning the gap. Germline CDR1 is SGHTA and CDR2 is FQGNSA. The CDR3 DNA reads as TGTGCCAGCAGCTTAAAACGGACAAGGGGGGGGATTAGCGGGGAGCTGTTTTTT. This gives the protein CASSLKRTRGGISGELFF.

This chain uses TRBV7-2 with TRBJ1-1, with 10 bases identical to TRBD1. CDR1 SGHTA and CDR2 FQGNSA come from the germline V gene. This CDR3 is built from 13 residues. V was clipped by 5 bases and J by 11 bases; unmatched bases: 8. The CDR3 reads CASSATGGVGAFF. The DNA of the CDR3 is TGTGCCAGCAGCGCGACAGGGGGCGTGGGGGCTTTCTTT. Supplemented by reference TRBV7-2 and TRBJ1-1, the full variable domain reads GAGVSQSPSNKVTEKGKDVELRCDPISGHTALYWYRQSLGQGLEFLIYFQGNSAPDKSGLPSDRFSAERTGGSVSTLTIQRTQQEDSAVYLCASSATGGVGAFFGQGTRLTVV.

This clone came up a few times. This rearrangement joins TRBV6-5 to TRBJ1-2; D call uncertain. V gave up 4 bases and J gave up 1 base, with 10 bases separating them. The length of the CDR3 is 14 residues. Germline assignment: CDR1 MNHEY and CDR2 SVGAGI. In nucleotides, the CDR3 is TGTGCCAGCAGTTCACTGACACTTAACTATGGCTACACCTTC. It specifies CASSSLTLNYGYTF.

Remarks on this clone: The junction differs from germline at one of its ends, possibly a read error. The chain employs TRBV6-6 and TRBJ1-6, with 9 bases matching TRBD1. Germline CDR1 and CDR2: MNHNY and SVGAGI (reference sequence). This CDR3 has 15 amino acids. The CDR3 DNA reads TGTGCCGGCAGTTTATTCGGACAGGGGAATTCACCCCTCCACTTT. Its protein product is CAGSLFGQGNSPLHF.